This T cell receptor beta chain was identified during a study of blood T cell repertoires in COVID-19 (TCRdb year 2020). For the wider study: Samples from collaborators originated in the United States, Italy and Spain and spanned both the acute and convalescent phases of COVID-19. The material from the prospective study consisted of cDNA or gDNA derived from T cells, B-cell-depleted T cells, or PBMCs. Deeply sampled blood TCRbeta repertoires from subjects exposed to, actively infected with, or recovered from COVID-19 were included in the dataset. The repertoires were released in a freely available public database intended as a resource for research on the immune response to SARS-CoV-2. The samples were drawn from the first 160 participants of the ongoing ImmuneRACE study and from 1,254 subjects provided by 6 global collaborators. A de-identified subject ID, COVID-19 status, age in years and sex were almost always included in the sample metadata. HLA class I and class II types, where available, came from metadata supplied by the sample provider rather than from assay-based typing.

CDR1 and CDR2 were assigned from the germline V gene as SGHRS and YFSETQ. The CDR3 runs 14 amino acids, cysteine and phenylalanine included. The read is trimmed to its CDR3 DNA, 42 bases read in frame from base 1. Deletion took 2 bases off V and 6 bases off J, with a span of 11 bases between the germline ends. Points the paper makes about the study in general: The quantity of clinical and demographic metadata differed by source and by participant and was supplied without curation.

The collaborating institutions used their own protocols to collect whole blood in K2EDTA tubes. Collaborator samples were shipped for TCRbeta analysis as frozen whole blood, isolated PBMCs, or DNA extracted from either sample type. Remarks on this clone: The antigen it recognizes is unknown. Per-base quality was not reported, and no clone a single base away is much larger than it.

TCRbeta CDR3 regions were amplified from genomic DNA using the immunoSEQ Assay, a bias-controlled multiplex PCR. The authors' analysis ran thus. Nucleated cell counts per sample were estimated from amplification of reference gene primers within the assay. Sequence reads were collapsed and filtered to measure the absolute abundance of every unique TCRbeta CDR3 rearrangement. For each sample, productive Simpson clonality was calculated as the square root of Simpson's diversity index over productive rearrangements. TCRdb limited this immuneACCESS table to in-frame rearrangements with V and J called. A share of clones is missing; checked studies link under half to unresolved V genes, and the rest is unexplained. From that table come the V and J calls and clone size; the DNA was used to work out D and trimming. This sample comprises tens of thousands of clones, approximately 85% of them detected only once. The ten biggest clones cover 16% of the sample.

The sequencing input was peripheral blood. The sequence joins TRBV5-1 to TRBJ2-2, with a weak D call of TRBD2 (5 bases match). The sequence was collected from a human donor in a cohort sampled during active COVID-19. The CDR3 has the sequence CASSLAKAAGELFF. The nucleotide sequence is given as TGCGCCAGCAGCTTAGCAAAAGCGGCCGGGGAGCTGTTTTTT.